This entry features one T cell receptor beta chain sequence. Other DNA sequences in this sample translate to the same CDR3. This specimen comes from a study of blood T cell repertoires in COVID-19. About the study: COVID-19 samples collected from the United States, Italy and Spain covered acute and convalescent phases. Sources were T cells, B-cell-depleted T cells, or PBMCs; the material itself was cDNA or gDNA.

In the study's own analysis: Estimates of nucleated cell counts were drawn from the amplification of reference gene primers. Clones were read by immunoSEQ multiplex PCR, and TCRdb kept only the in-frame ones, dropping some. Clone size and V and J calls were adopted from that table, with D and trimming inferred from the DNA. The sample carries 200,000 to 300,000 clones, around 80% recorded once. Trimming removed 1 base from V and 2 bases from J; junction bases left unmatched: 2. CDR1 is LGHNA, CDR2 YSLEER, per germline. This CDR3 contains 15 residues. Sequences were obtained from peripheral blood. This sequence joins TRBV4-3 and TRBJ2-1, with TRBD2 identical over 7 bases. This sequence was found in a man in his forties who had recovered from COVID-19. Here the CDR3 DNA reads TGCGCCAGCAGCCAAGGGGGGGGAGCCTACAATGAGCAGTTCTTC. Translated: CASSQGGGAYNEQFF.